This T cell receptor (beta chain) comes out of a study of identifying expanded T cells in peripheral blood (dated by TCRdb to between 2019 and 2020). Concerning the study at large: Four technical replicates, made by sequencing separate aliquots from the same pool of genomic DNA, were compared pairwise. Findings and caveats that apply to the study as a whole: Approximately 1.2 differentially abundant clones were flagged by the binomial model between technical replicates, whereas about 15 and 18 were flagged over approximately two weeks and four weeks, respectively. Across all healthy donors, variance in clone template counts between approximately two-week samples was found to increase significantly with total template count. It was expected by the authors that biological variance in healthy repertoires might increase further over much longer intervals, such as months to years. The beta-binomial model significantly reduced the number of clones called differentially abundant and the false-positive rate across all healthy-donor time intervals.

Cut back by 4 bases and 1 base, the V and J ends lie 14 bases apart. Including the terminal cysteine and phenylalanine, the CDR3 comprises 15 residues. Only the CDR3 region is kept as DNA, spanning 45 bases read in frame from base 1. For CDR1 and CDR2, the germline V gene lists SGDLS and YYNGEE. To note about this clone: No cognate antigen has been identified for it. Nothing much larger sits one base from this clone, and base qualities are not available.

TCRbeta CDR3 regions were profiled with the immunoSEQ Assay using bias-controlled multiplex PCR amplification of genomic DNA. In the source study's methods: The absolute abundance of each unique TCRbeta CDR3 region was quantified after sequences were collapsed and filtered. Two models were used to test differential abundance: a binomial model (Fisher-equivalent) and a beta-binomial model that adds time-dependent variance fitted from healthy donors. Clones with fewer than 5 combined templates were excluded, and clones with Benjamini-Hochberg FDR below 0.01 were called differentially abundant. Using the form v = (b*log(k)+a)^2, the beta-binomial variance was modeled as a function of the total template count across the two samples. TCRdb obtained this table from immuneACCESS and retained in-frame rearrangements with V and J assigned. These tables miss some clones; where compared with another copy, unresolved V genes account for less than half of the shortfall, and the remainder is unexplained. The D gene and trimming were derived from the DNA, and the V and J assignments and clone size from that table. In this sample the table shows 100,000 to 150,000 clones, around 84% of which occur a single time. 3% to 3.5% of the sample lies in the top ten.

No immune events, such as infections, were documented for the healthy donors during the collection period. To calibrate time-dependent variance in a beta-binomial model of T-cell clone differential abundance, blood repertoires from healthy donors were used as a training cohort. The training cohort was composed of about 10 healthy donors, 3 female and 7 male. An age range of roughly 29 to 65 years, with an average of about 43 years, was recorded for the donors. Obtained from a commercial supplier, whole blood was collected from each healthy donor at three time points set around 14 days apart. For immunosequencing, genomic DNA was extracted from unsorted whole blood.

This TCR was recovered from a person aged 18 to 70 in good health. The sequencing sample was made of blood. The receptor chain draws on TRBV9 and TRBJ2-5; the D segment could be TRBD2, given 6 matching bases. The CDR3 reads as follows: CASSPSAGLQETQYF. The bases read TGTGCCAGCAGCCCCTCCGCGGGACTCCAAGAGACCCAGTACTTC.